This T cell receptor beta chain was documented in a study of cytomegalovirus exposure and HLA in healthy donors. At the level of the study: An earlier analysis found fewer than 140 million unique TCR beta sequences from roughly 170 million T cells.

The CDR3 contains 14 residues. Germline values: CDR1 SGDLS, CDR2 YYNGEE. Trimming pared 3 bases from V and 6 bases from J, leaving 13 bases between. About this clone: The antigen remains unidentified.

Overall study results and limits: With later analysis, a missense DCLRE1C variant became linked to TCR beta V- and J-gene trimming. Later analysis suggested most CMV-associated TCR beta chains were HLA-restricted. Among the CMV-associated chains, three were confirmed in vitro as specific for CMV antigens.

Primers: 60 Vbeta forward and 13 Jbeta reverse. Assay: immunoSEQ multiplex PCR; the TCRdb copy retains only in-frame clones and omits some. The data show some 120,000 clones, 70% to 80% seen once. The source of this sequence is a woman in her 50s in good health and CMV-seropositive. The chain uses TRBV9 and TRBJ2-1; D is perhaps TRBD1 (6 bases). Sequencing was carried out using PBMCs. The CDR3 loop is CASSAQGSGNEQFF. The CDR3 bases are TGTGCCAGCAGCGCGCAGGGGAGCGGCAATGAGCAGTTCTTC.